This TCR beta chain was captured in a study of OX40 agonist ivuxolimab in advanced cancers. Blood was sampled at baseline, cycle 4 day 1, and cycle 7 day 1. Profiling relied on immunoSEQ multiplex PCR, and the TCRdb table lists in-frame clones only, not all of them. This sample yields 70,000 to 95,000 clones, of which roughly 88% are seen a single time; approximately 0.3% belongs to the top ten. About this clone: This sample also contains other DNA sequences that code for the same CDR3.

The input for sequencing was CD4+ or CD8+ T cells sorted from blood, taken in a trial of the OX40 agonist ivuxolimab. The receptor was isolated from an adult with an advanced solid tumor such as melanoma, head and neck, liver or kidney cancer.

The CDR3 DNA follows: TGTGCCAGCAGCGAACTTGGAAGCGGAAGCAATCAGCCCCAGCATTTT. This codes for CASSELGSGSNQPQHF. The rearrangement links TRBV2 to TRBJ1-5; no firm D call. The V end lost 6 bases, the J end lost 1 base, and 16 bases lay between the germline ends. Germline V CDR1 and CDR2: SNHLY, FYNNEI. This CDR3 has 16 residues.